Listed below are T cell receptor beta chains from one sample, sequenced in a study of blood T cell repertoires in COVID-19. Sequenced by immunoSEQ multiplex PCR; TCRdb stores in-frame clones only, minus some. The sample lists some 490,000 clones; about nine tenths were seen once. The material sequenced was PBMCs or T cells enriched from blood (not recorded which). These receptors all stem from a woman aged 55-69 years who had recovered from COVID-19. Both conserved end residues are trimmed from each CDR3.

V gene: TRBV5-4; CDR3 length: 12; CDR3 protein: ASSLFLGDEKLF
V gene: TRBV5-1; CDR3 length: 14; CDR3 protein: ASSSGGSGGANVLT
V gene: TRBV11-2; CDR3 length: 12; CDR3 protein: ASSLGTGGYGYT
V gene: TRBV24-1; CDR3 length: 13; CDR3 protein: ATSDPGQGNEKLF
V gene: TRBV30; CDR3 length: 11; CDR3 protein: AWATGLNQPQH
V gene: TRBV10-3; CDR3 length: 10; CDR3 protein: ATRQGGQPQH
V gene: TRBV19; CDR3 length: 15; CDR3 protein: ASSIRSGGGGNQPQH
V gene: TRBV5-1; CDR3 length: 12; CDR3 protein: ASSLGEGFTEAF
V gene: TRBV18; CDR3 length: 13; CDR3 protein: ASSPATGKAGELF
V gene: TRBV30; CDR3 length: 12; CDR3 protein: AWSRGQGADTQY
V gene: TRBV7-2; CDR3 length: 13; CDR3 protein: ASNPPGQGIYGYT
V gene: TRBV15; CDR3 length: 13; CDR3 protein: ATSREQGAYNEQF
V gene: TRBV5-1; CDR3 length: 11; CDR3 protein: ASRHRGGDTQY
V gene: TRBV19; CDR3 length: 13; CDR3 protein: ASSLGQTTSSLKY
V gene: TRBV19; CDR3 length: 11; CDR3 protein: ASSMKQGSPLH
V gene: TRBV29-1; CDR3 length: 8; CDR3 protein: SVVTGDAF
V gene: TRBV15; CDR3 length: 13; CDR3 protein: ATSRALGANNEQF
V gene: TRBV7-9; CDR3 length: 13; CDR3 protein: ASSFTGEILREQY
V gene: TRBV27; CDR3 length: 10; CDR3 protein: ASSGVNQPQH
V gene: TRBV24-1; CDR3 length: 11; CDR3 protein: ATSDRVKYEQY
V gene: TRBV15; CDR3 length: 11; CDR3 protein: ATSTGNNSPLH
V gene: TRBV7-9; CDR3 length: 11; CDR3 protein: ASSQGLDYEQY
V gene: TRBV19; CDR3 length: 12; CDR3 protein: ASSPGGGANVLT
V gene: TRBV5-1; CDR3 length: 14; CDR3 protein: ASSRTSGGLINEQF
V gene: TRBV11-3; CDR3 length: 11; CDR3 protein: ASSLVSGGPQH
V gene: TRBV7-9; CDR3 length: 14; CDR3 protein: ASSLTGTSGTGELF
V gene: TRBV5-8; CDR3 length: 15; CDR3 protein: ASTTLLGGTSYNEQF
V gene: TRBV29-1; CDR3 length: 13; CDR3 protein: SVEDRGENTGELF
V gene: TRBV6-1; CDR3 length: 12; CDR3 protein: ASSERDRGNTIY
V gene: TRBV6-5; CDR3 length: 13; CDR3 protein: ASSIGTRAYNEQF
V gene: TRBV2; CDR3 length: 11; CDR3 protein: ASRYRYTGELF
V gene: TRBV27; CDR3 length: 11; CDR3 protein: AAGHGQAYEQY
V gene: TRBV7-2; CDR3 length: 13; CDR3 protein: ASSLTPQGAHGYT
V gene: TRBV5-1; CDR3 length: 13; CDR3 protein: ASSIGQGNNSPLH
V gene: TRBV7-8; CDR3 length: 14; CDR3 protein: ASTLLTSGGIYEQY
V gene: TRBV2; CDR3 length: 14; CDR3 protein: ASSEAAGASGNTIY
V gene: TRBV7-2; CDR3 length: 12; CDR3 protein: ASSLTGVPNGYT
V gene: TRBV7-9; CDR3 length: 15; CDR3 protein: ASSSGTGIIRTDTQY
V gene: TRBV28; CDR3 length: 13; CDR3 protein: ASGSQGLNKNIQY
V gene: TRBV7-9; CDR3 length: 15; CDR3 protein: ASSQVAGGKLVPEQF
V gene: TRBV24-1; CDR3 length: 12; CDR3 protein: ATSDLLARDEQF
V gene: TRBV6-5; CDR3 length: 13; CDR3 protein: ATHPRGFGTDTQY
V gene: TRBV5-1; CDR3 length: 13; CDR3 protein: ASSAAPGQGYGYT
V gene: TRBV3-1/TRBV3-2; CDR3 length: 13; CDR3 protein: ASRQSGGVYNEQF
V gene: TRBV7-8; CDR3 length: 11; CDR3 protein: ASSPDRDYEQY
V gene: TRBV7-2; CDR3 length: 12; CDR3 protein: ASSLETGNTEAF
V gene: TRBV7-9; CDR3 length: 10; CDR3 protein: ASSGHNTEAF
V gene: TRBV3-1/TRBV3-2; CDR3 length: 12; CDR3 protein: ASSQGGSNTEAF
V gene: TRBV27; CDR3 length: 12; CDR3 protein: ASSLGWGDSPLH
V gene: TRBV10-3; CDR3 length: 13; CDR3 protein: AIKQGAISSYEQY
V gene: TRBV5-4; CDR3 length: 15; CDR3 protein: ASSLGTASTNTGELF
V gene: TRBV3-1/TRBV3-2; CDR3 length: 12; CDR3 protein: ASSELQGFDTIY
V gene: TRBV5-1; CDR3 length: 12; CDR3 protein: ASRAEDRANEQF
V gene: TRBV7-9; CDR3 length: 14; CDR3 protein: ASSLPSGGADNEQF
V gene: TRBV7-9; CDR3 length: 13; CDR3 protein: ASSPDRARHPEAF
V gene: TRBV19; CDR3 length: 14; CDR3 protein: ASRSLAGADTGELF
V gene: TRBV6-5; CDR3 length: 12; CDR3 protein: ASSYGGDGNTIY
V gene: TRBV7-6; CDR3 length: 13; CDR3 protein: ASSLGLGPYNEQF
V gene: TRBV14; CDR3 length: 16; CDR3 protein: ASSRPRGGAHRGDEQF
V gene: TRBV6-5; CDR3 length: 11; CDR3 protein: ASSWDSNYGYT